This TCR beta chain was found in a study of blood T cell repertoires in COVID-19. Study information: Samples of COVID-19 (acute and convalescent) were obtained from the United States, Italy and Spain. Sources were T cells, B-cell-depleted T cells, or PBMCs; the material itself was cDNA or gDNA.

In the source study's methods: The assay estimated nucleated cells by amplifying reference gene primers. Data came from immunoSEQ multiplex PCR; TCRdb stores just in-frame clones and leaves some out. For V, J and clone size, that table is used; D and trimming come from the DNA. The sample lists about 200,000 clones, approximately 90% occurring once. Germline loops: CDR1 SQVTM, CDR2 ANQGSEA. Trimming left V 1 base short and J 12 bases short, with 19 bases between. This CDR3 has 14 residues. The sequenced material came from peripheral blood. The clonotype originates from a man aged 35-49 years with active or convalescent COVID-19. This chain links TRBV29-1 with TRBJ2-1, with D possibly TRBD1 on 5 matching bases. Written as DNA, the CDR3 is TGCAGCGTTGAAGCTGGGGCGTCTCTCACGGGGCAGTTCTTC. It yields the protein CSVEAGASLTGQFF.